This TCR beta chain was found in a study of long-term antiretroviral therapy in people with HIV. One or more pre-ART and two or more post-ART PBMC samples were available from each donor. Study findings and constraints: After ART, diversity increased yet remained lower than transplant donor controls.

Version v3.0 of the immunoSEQ assay ran at survey level. The assay was immunoSEQ multiplex PCR, and TCRdb's table has in-frame clones only and misses some. The sample holds 25,000 to 35,000 clones, approximately 95% seen once. Concerning this clone: Its specificity is unknown.

The CDR3 has 11 amino acids. Between the trimmed V and J ends, which lost 5 bases and 9 bases, there was a span of 11 bases. The V gene's germline CDR1 is GTSNPN and CDR2 SVGIG (reference sequence). This specimen consisted of unsorted PBMCs, obtained 5.3 years after starting antiretroviral therapy. This sequence originates from a man aged 30 to 39 with HIV. The V call is TRBV30, the J call TRBJ2-1; tentative D call: TRBD2 (5 bases). The CDR3 spells CAWGPAGEQFF. CDR3 coding DNA: TGTGCCTGGGGCCCGGCGGGTGAGCAGTTCTTC.